This record looks at one T cell receptor beta chain sequence and its context. Trimming removed 0 bases from V and 5 bases from J, with 8 bases in between. This CDR3 comprises 15 residues. The germline V gene encodes CDR1 MRHNA and CDR2 SNTAGT. The age range of participants was about 18 to 100 years, with residence in fewer than 25 US areas. The sample comes from a study of blood T cell repertoires in COVID-19. Study-level information: PBMCs, B-cell-depleted T cells, or T cells provided the cDNA or gDNA that made up the material.

The data were produced by immunoSEQ multiplex PCR, yet TCRdb's version contains in-frame clones alone and is incomplete. The sample gives roughly 180,000 clones, approximately 86% of which show up once; approximately 2.4% is in the top ten. The sample taken for sequencing was PBMCs or T cells enriched from blood (not recorded which). The receptor was isolated from a young woman who had recovered from COVID-19. V usage is TRBV6-4 and J usage is TRBJ1-6, with D possibly being TRBD1 (6 bases). This CDR3 reads CASSDSDSNNSPLHF. DNA for the CDR3: TGTGCCAGCAGTGACTCGGACAGTAATAATTCACCCCTCCACTTT.